The 13 T cell receptor beta chains below were found in one sample sequenced in a study of beta chain features in type 1 diabetes. The authors reverse transcribed all of the isolated RNA, so sequencing captured expressed TCRB transcripts. Repertoires were generated with immunoSEQ multiplex PCR, while TCRdb's copy carries only in-frame clones and drops some. The sample lists 300,000 to 400,000 clones, 8% occurring once. The sequencing sample was made of central memory CD4+ T cells from blood. The receptors come from a woman under 30 in good health.

This clone was counted at least ten times. The chain employs TRBV2 and TRBJ2-3; tentative D call: TRBD1 (6 bases). Looked up from germline, CDR1 is SNHLY and CDR2 is FYNNEI. Trimming removed 4 bases at V and 1 base at J, with 15 bases between. This CDR3 has 16 residues. CDR3 sequence (DNA): TGTGCCAGCAGTGCGGGACACCAGACGGGCACAGATACGCAGTATTTT. Translating gives CASSAGHQTGTDTQYF. The entire variable domain, with the rest obtained from reference TRBV2 and TRBJ2-3, is as follows: EPEVTQTPSHQVTQMGQEVILRCVPISNHLYFYWYRQILGQKVEFLVSFYNNEISEKSEIFDDQFSVERPDGSNFTLKIRSTKLEDSAMYFCASSAGHQTGTDTQYFGPGTRLTVL.

The rearrangement links TRBV25-1 to TRBJ2-7; 15 positions match TRBD2. This CDR3 spans 16 amino acids. After removal of 5 bases from V and 2 bases from J, the junction contained 4 bases not matched to a gene. The germline V gene has CDR1 MGHDK and CDR2 SYGVNS. The CDR3 region has the DNA TGTGCCAGCAGTTCCGGGACTAGCGGGAGGCCCTACGAGCAGTACTTC. It yields the protein CASSSGTSGRPYEQYF.

J is TRBJ2-5 and V is TRBV20-1; D not resolved. Trimming removed 6 bases at V and 5 bases at J, with 10 bases between. The CDR3 contains 11 residues. In germline, CDR1 is DFQATT, CDR2 SNEGSKA (reference sequence). In nucleotides, the CDR3 is TGCAGTGCCCCTTGGCTGGAGACCCAGTACTTC. Translated, it gives CSAPWLETQYF.

The CDR3, as DNA: TGCGCCAGCAGCTCCATAACTAGCGGGAGGTTCAATGAGCAGTTCTTC. This translates into CASSSITSGRFNEQFF. This chain uses TRBV5-1 with TRBJ2-1, with 12 positions matching TRBD2. Germline V gene data show CDR1 as SGHRS and CDR2 as YFSETQ. This CDR3 region has 16 residues. Losses at the gene ends were 3 bases for V and 6 bases for J; bases not matched to a gene: 7. Combining the CDR3 with reference TRBV5-1 and TRBJ2-1 gives the whole variable domain KAGVTQTPRYLIKTRGQQVTLSCSPISGHRSVSWYQQTPGQGLQFLFEYFSETQRNKGNFPGRFSGRQFSNSRSEMNVSTLELGDSALYLCASSSITSGRFNEQFFGPGTRLTVL.

This clone appeared a few times. The rearrangement joins TRBV4-3 to TRBJ2-1, with D possibly matching TRBD2 (5 bases). The CDR3 extends over 15 amino acids. From germline, CDR1 is LGHNA and CDR2 YSLEER. The V gene lost 1 base and the J gene lost 7 bases, with 14 bases spanning the gap. Here the CDR3 reads CASSQVSSGQNEQFF. DNA for the CDR3: TGCGCCAGCAGCCAAGTTTCAAGCGGTCAGAATGAGCAGTTCTTC.

This clone was recorded a few times. This sequence joins TRBV6-4 and TRBJ1-4, with 7 bases matching TRBD1. Unmatched junction bases numbered 8, after V lost 0 bases and J lost 1 base. This CDR3 is 18 amino acids long. The germline CDR1 and CDR2 sequences are MRHNA and SNTAGT. The CDR3 spells CASSDSRTGQGTNEKLFF. The DNA of the CDR3 is TGTGCCAGCAGTGACTCGCGGACAGGCCAAGGAACTAATGAAAAACTGTTTTTT.

This clone has a handful of counts. The chain joins TRBV7-2 to TRBJ1-3; D is unresolved. The CDR3 runs 16 residues. V lost 0 bases to trimming and J lost 4 bases, with 13 bases between them. Germline lookup yields CDR1 SGHTA and CDR2 FQGNSA. Here the CDR3 reads CASSLAYSSAGNTIYF. The DNA for the CDR3 is TGTGCCAGCAGCTTAGCCTACAGCTCGGCGGGAAACACCATATATTTT.

This clone was seen a handful of times. This chain uses TRBV6-5 with TRBJ2-1; 7 bases align to TRBD2. Germline CDR1 reads MNHEY; CDR2 reads SVGAGI. V lost 2 bases, J lost 1 base, and 5 bases stayed unmatched. The CDR3 consists of 16 residues. The CDR3 reads CASSYDLSGSYNEQFF. In nucleotides, the CDR3 is TGTGCCAGCAGTTACGACCTTAGCGGGTCCTACAATGAGCAGTTCTTC.

This clone has a handful of counts. The chain has TRBV19 and TRBJ1-2; 7 bases line up with TRBD1. This CDR3 region has 14 residues. Germline lookup yields CDR1 LNHDA and CDR2 SQIVND (reference sequence). With V trimmed by 8 bases and J by 4 bases, 10 bases remained unmatched. The DNA for the CDR3 is TGTGCCAGTGGTCCGACAGGGTACACCTATGGCTACACCTTC. As protein: CASGPTGYTYGYTF.

At least ten counts were recorded for this clone. Other DNA sequences from this sample encode an identical CDR3 as well. The chain couples TRBV18 to TRBJ1-4; 7 bases fit TRBD1. Per the germline V gene, CDR1 is KGHSH and CDR2 is LQKENI. CDR3 length: 14 amino acids. Germline trimming cut 6 bases from V and 5 bases from J; bases unmatched to any gene: 6. The CDR3 spells CASSPGTANEKLFF. CDR3 nucleotides: TGTGCCAGCTCGCCCGGGACAGCGAATGAAAAACTGTTTTTT.

This clone has ten or more counts. The chain is built from TRBV4-3 and TRBJ2-1, with 9 nucleotides matching TRBD2. The CDR3 extends over 17 amino acids. V shed 0 bases and J 0 bases; nucleotides not matched to a gene: 3. CDR1 LGHNA and CDR2 YSLEER come from the germline V gene. CDR3 sequence (DNA): TGCGCCAGCAGCCAAGATCTAGCGGGGAGCTCCTACAATGAGCAGTTCTTC. Amino acids: CASSQDLAGSSYNEQFF.

This clone came up many times. This sequence joins TRBV13 and TRBJ2-6, with 13 bases matching TRBD2. Trimming removed 9 bases from V and 2 bases from J; junction bases left unmatched: 4. Per the germline V gene, CDR1 is PRHDT and CDR2 is FYEKMQ (reference sequence). The CDR3 has 16 residues. In DNA, the CDR3 is TGTGCCAGTGGGGGACTAGCGGGAACTGGGGCCAACGTCCTGACTTTC. This gives the protein CASGGLAGTGANVLTF.

At least ten counts were recorded for this clone. The chain employs TRBV19 and TRBJ2-2, with TRBD2 matching over 14 bases. Trimming cost V 8 bases and J 2 bases; bases outside gene matches: 4. Per germline, CDR1 LNHDA and CDR2 SQIVND (reference sequence). There are 16 residues in the CDR3. The CDR3 protein is CASSGTSGSNTGELFF. Written as DNA, the CDR3 is TGTGCCAGTTCCGGGACTAGCGGGAGTAACACCGGGGAGCTGTTTTTT.